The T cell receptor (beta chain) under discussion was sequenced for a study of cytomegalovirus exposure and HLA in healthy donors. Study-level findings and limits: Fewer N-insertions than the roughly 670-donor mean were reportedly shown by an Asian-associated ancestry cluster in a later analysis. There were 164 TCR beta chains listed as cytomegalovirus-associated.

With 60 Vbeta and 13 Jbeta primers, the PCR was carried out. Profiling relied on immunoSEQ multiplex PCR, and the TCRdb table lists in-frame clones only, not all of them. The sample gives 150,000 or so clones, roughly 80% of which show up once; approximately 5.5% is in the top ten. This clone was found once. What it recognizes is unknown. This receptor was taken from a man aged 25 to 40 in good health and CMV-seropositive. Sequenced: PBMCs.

The CDR3 is CASSPMGQGAHTEAFF. CDR3 DNA sequence: TGTGCCAGCAGCCCAATGGGACAGGGGGCACATACTGAAGCTTTCTTT. This sequence joins TRBV9 and TRBJ1-1; 12 bases map to TRBD1. Germline values: CDR1 SGDLS, CDR2 YYNGEE. Trimming cost V 4 bases and J 5 bases; bases outside gene matches: 9. The CDR3 length is 16 residues.